The TCR beta chain under discussion was sequenced for a study of cytomegalovirus exposure and HLA in healthy donors. Donors showed nominal health when sampled, although they likely had unrecorded immune exposures. PCR employed 60 Vbeta and 13 Jbeta primers. Libraries were prepared by immunoSEQ multiplex PCR; TCRdb keeps only in-frame clonotypes and omits some of them. This table has about 150,000 clones, 60% to 70% appearing once. Study findings and constraints: The later analysis indicated that the majority of CMV-associated TCR beta chains appeared HLA-restricted. Presence/absence analyses treated sequencing depth as roughly uniform across donors.

The V gene end was trimmed by 5 bases and the J gene end by 5 bases; junction bases not matched to a gene: 4. Germline V CDR1 and CDR2: SGHTA, FQGTGA. There are 14 residues in the CDR3. With respect to this clone: The antigen is undetermined.

The genes are TRBV7-3 and TRBJ2-2; 8 bases are shared with TRBD1. Sequencing used PBMCs. The source is a woman aged 55-70 years in good health and CMV-seropositive. Here the CDR3 reads CASSQTGETGELFF. In nucleotides, the CDR3 is TGTGCCAGCAGCCAGACAGGGGAGACCGGGGAGCTGTTTTTT.